A selection of T cell receptor beta chains follows, all from one sample in a study of T cell responses to AZD1222 COVID-19 vaccine. Clones were sequenced by immunoSEQ multiplex PCR, and TCRdb holds only the in-frame ones, with some missing. Of over 120,000 clones listed, 86% are singletons. The specimen was peripheral blood, collected 28 days after the second AZD1222 dose. The receptors come from an adult who received the AZD1222 COVID-19 vaccine. Both conserved end residues are part of each CDR3. The D gene is left open where the match is weak. Clone size is shown for a subset of rows, as once, few, many or a class of expanded clone.

d_gene: -; v_gene: TRBV5-1; len: 11; abundance: -; j_gene: TRBJ1-5; CDR3nt: TGCGCCAGTATAAATAATCAGCCCCAGCATTTT; CDR3aa: CASINNQPQHF
d_gene: -; v_gene: TRBV27; len: 13; abundance: -; j_gene: TRBJ1-2; CDR3nt: TGTGCCAGCACCCCTTCTCGAGGGCACGGCTACACCTTC; CDR3aa: CASTPSRGHGYTF
d_gene: TRBD1; v_gene: TRBV28; len: 17; abundance: -; j_gene: TRBJ2-6; CDR3nt: TGTGCCAGCAGTGACCGGGACAGGGTCTCTGGGGCCAACGTCCTGACTTTC; CDR3aa: CASSDRDRVSGANVLTF
d_gene: -; v_gene: TRBV7-2; len: 14; abundance: few; j_gene: TRBJ2-5; CDR3nt: TGTGCCAGCAGCTTAGACGGGGTTGCGGAGACCCAGTACTTC; CDR3aa: CASSLDGVAETQYF
d_gene: -; v_gene: TRBV7-8; len: 15; abundance: -; j_gene: TRBJ2-3; CDR3nt: TGTGCCAGCAGCTTAAGACTAAGCGGGACAGATACGCAGTATTTT; CDR3aa: CASSLRLSGTDTQYF
d_gene: TRBD1; v_gene: TRBV15; len: 15; abundance: -; j_gene: TRBJ1-1; CDR3nt: TGTGCCACCAGCAGGGGTGGGACAGCTGACACTGAAGCTTTCTTT; CDR3aa: CATSRGGTADTEAFF
d_gene: -; v_gene: TRBV6-5; len: 13; abundance: -; j_gene: TRBJ2-1; CDR3nt: TGTGCCAGCAGTTACTCGATCCACAATGAGCAGTTCTTC; CDR3aa: CASSYSIHNEQFF
d_gene: -; v_gene: TRBV2; len: 15; abundance: once; j_gene: TRBJ1-1; CDR3nt: TGTGCCAGCATTTACCCGGCAGGGCTGAACACTGAAGCTTTCTTT; CDR3aa: CASIYPAGLNTEAFF
d_gene: -; v_gene: TRBV11-2; len: 18; abundance: -; j_gene: TRBJ1-1; CDR3nt: TGTGCCAGCAGCTTAGGCCCTCGGGGGCGCGGGATGAACACTGAAGCTTTCTTT; CDR3aa: CASSLGPRGRGMNTEAFF
d_gene: TRBD2; v_gene: TRBV29-1; len: 15; abundance: few; j_gene: TRBJ2-1; CDR3nt: TGCAGCGTAGGACTAGCAGGAGGGTCCTACAATGAGCAGTTCTTC; CDR3aa: CSVGLAGGSYNEQFF
d_gene: -; v_gene: TRBV6-5; len: 14; abundance: -; j_gene: TRBJ1-1; CDR3nt: TGTGCCAGCAGTCTAGGGACGGCGAACACTGAAGCTTTCTTT; CDR3aa: CASSLGTANTEAFF
d_gene: TRBD2; v_gene: TRBV5-1; len: 18; abundance: once; j_gene: TRBJ2-3; CDR3nt: TGCGCCAGCAGCTTGGCGTGGACTAGCGGGGGGGCAACCGATACGCAGTATTTT; CDR3aa: CASSLAWTSGGATDTQYF
d_gene: -; v_gene: TRBV7-9; len: 14; abundance: -; j_gene: TRBJ1-2; CDR3nt: TGTGCCAGCAGCTCCCCCTTTCTCGCGATGGGCTACACCTTC; CDR3aa: CASSSPFLAMGYTF
d_gene: TRBD1; v_gene: TRBV5-1; len: 14; abundance: -; j_gene: TRBJ2-7; CDR3nt: TGCGCCACCAACCCGAGACCTGGGACAGACGAGCAGTACTTC; CDR3aa: CATNPRPGTDEQYF
d_gene: -; v_gene: TRBV18; len: 15; abundance: -; j_gene: TRBJ1-1; CDR3nt: TGTGCCAGCTCACCACAACAGGGTTTGAACACTGAAGCTTTCTTT; CDR3aa: CASSPQQGLNTEAFF
d_gene: TRBD2; v_gene: TRBV6-5; len: 14; abundance: -; j_gene: TRBJ2-7; CDR3nt: TGTGCCAGCAGTCAACTAGCGGGGAGCTACGAGCAGTACTTC; CDR3aa: CASSQLAGSYEQYF
d_gene: -; v_gene: TRBV11-3; len: 17; abundance: -; j_gene: TRBJ1-2; CDR3nt: TGTGCCAGCAGCTTAGATAAAGGACGGGGCAGGACCTATGGCTACACCTTC; CDR3aa: CASSLDKGRGRTYGYTF
d_gene: TRBD2; v_gene: TRBV7-8; len: 17; abundance: -; j_gene: TRBJ2-3; CDR3nt: TGTGCCAGCAGCTTAGTGAGACTAGCGGGAGAAGTGGATACGCAGTATTTT; CDR3aa: CASSLVRLAGEVDTQYF
d_gene: -; v_gene: TRBV9; len: 14; abundance: -; j_gene: TRBJ1-2; CDR3nt: TGTGCCAGCAGCACAGGACGAGGGGGTGTTGGCTACACCTTC; CDR3aa: CASSTGRGGVGYTF
d_gene: -; v_gene: TRBV6-4; len: 15; abundance: -; j_gene: TRBJ2-7; CDR3nt: TGTGCCAGCAGTGAGGGGGACGGATCATCCTACGAGCAGTACTTC; CDR3aa: CASSEGDGSSYEQYF
d_gene: TRBD2; v_gene: TRBV5-4; len: 16; abundance: once; j_gene: TRBJ2-3; CDR3nt: TGTGCCAGCACCTCAGGCGGGAGTTATAGCACAGATACGCAGTATTTT; CDR3aa: CASTSGGSYSTDTQYF
d_gene: -; v_gene: TRBV6-5; len: 14; abundance: -; j_gene: TRBJ1-4; CDR3nt: TGTGCCAGCAGTAGGCAGCCGGGGGATGAAAAACTGTTTTTT; CDR3aa: CASSRQPGDEKLFF
d_gene: -; v_gene: TRBV3-1/TRBV3-2; len: 13; abundance: -; j_gene: TRBJ2-7; CDR3nt: TGTGCCAGCAGCATCCAAATTTCCTACGAGCAGTACTTC; CDR3aa: CASSIQISYEQYF
d_gene: -; v_gene: TRBV3-1/TRBV3-2; len: 13; abundance: -; j_gene: TRBJ1-2; CDR3nt: TGTGCCAGCAGCCCCTCAGCGGTCTATGGCTACACCTTC; CDR3aa: CASSPSAVYGYTF
d_gene: TRBD1; v_gene: TRBV3-1/TRBV3-2; len: 14; abundance: -; j_gene: TRBJ1-6; CDR3nt: TGTGCCAGCAGCCCGACAGGGTTTAATTCACCCCTCCACTTT; CDR3aa: CASSPTGFNSPLHF
d_gene: -; v_gene: TRBV28; len: 16; abundance: -; j_gene: TRBJ1-1; CDR3nt: TGTGCCAGCAGTTTCCCTCAAAGGAGGCCGGGCACTGAAGCTTTCTTT; CDR3aa: CASSFPQRRPGTEAFF
d_gene: -; v_gene: TRBV9; len: 15; abundance: -; j_gene: TRBJ1-1; CDR3nt: TGTGCCAGCAGCGTAGATGAGACAGCGAACACTGAAGCTTTCTTT; CDR3aa: CASSVDETANTEAFF
d_gene: -; v_gene: TRBV10-3; len: 15; abundance: -; j_gene: TRBJ2-1; CDR3nt: TGTGCCATCAGTGTGGACACGGAGCCTTACAATGAGCAGTTCTTC; CDR3aa: CAISVDTEPYNEQFF
d_gene: -; v_gene: TRBV4-2; len: 16; abundance: -; j_gene: TRBJ2-1; CDR3nt: TGTGCCAGCAGCCCCCGGGGGTTTCTCTCCTACAATGAGCAGTTCTTC; CDR3aa: CASSPRGFLSYNEQFF
d_gene: -; v_gene: TRBV5-6; len: 14; abundance: -; j_gene: TRBJ2-7; CDR3nt: TGTGCCAGCAGCCCGGAGGCCACTCAGCGAGAGCAGTACTTC; CDR3aa: CASSPEATQREQYF
d_gene: -; v_gene: TRBV2; len: 13; abundance: -; j_gene: TRBJ2-6; CDR3nt: TGTGCCAGCGCAGGGTCCGGGGCCAACGTCCTGACTTTC; CDR3aa: CASAGSGANVLTF
d_gene: -; v_gene: TRBV11-2; len: 13; abundance: -; j_gene: TRBJ1-1; CDR3nt: TGTGCCAGCAGCTTAGGTCAGGTTATTGAAGCTTTCTTT; CDR3aa: CASSLGQVIEAFF
d_gene: -; v_gene: TRBV11-2; len: 12; abundance: -; j_gene: TRBJ1-2; CDR3nt: TGTGCCAGCAGCTTGGGGGCCTATGGCTACACCTTC; CDR3aa: CASSLGAYGYTF